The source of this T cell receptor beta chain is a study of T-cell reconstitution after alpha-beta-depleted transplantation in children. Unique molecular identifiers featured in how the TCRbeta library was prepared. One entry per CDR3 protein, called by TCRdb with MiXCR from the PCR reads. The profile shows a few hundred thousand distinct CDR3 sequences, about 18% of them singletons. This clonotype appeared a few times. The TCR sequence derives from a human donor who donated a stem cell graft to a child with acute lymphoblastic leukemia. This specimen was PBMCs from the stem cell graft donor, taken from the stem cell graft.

CDR3 DNA: TGTGCCAGCAGCTTATATCTAGCAAATCCCTACAATGAGCAGTTCTTC. Translation: CASSLYLANPYNEQFF. J is TRBJ2-1 and V is TRBV7-3; TRBD2 might be the D (5 bases). The CDR3 has 16 amino acids. V was shortened by 2 bases and J by 2 bases, with 13 bases between the two germline ends. Germline V CDR1 and CDR2: SGHTA, FQGTGA.